A selection of T cell receptor beta chains follows, all from one sample in a study of blood T cell repertoires in COVID-19. The protocol was immunoSEQ multiplex PCR, while the TCRdb copy is restricted to in-frame clones and leaves out a portion. The profile shows approximately 78,000 clones, around four fifths of them singletons. The specimen was peripheral blood. Source of these receptors: an elderly woman with acute or convalescent COVID-19. The conserved cysteine and the conserved F or W are not part of the CDR3 here.

v_call	j_call	cdr3_aa
TRBV6-5	TRBJ2-7	ASSYSYGYEQY
TRBV27	TRBJ2-7	ASSSPGQASYEQY
TRBV4-2	TRBJ2-4	ASSQETSSQNIQY
TRBV29-1	TRBJ1-3	SVGEKGLNTIY
TRBV6-6	TRBJ1-1	ASSYPAPGNTEAF
TRBV15	TRBJ1-1	ATSRGDSNTEAF
TRBV5-1	TRBJ1-1	ASSLDTGLMNTEAF
TRBV18	TRBJ1-2	ASSRQGRGNYGYT
TRBV2	TRBJ2-7	ASSEAGTSGAI
TRBV12-5	TRBJ1-3	ASGSGDMTGNTIY
TRBV21-1	TRBJ2-2	ASSKDLAGGYTGELF
TRBV29-1	TRBJ1-1	SVNPRQVGTEAF
TRBV5-1	TRBJ1-6	ASSLAPTQDSPLH
TRBV12-5	TRBJ2-3	ASGLDPWQTQY
TRBV6-5	TRBJ1-2	ATRGGFNYGYT
TRBV10-3	TRBJ2-7	AISEPRGEQY
TRBV7-2	TRBJ1-2	ASSSGTLNYGYT
TRBV6-1	TRBJ1-6	ASSQAGNSPFH
TRBV2	TRBJ1-1	ASSEGQGFTEAF
TRBV27	TRBJ2-1	ASSFPGGLPAGEQF
TRBV19	TRBJ2-7	ASSSRGQGRDEQY
TRBV18	TRBJ1-5	ASSLLQDQPQH
TRBV5-4	TRBJ1-4	ASSPEGQGNEKLF
TRBV19	TRBJ1-4	ASSGRDRDEKLF
TRBV14	TRBJ1-5	ASSQTGNNQPQH
TRBV27	TRBJ1-5	ASSSRLDRGFHQPQH
TRBV24-1	TRBJ2-2	ATRDRGSSTGELF
TRBV27	TRBJ2-3	ASSSPSGPRGDTQY
TRBV19	TRBJ1-1	ASSDGTGGRGTEAF
TRBV19	TRBJ2-2	ASRRRETGELF
TRBV29-1	TRBJ2-7	SSCRDRDYEQY
TRBV27	TRBJ2-7	ASSGMGATETEYYEQY
TRBV5-1	TRBJ1-2	ASSLGDYGYT
TRBV3-1/TRBV3-2	TRBJ1-2	ASSPGQFQGYT
TRBV30	TRBJ2-3	AWRGGQHFSTDTQY
TRBV2	TRBJ2-7	ASSEIGGHEQY
TRBV19	TRBJ1-5	ASSWGDGNQPQH
TRBV7-3	TRBJ2-5	ASSLRRDSETQY
TRBV6-2/TRBV6-3	TRBJ1-1	ASSYSGDRGAF